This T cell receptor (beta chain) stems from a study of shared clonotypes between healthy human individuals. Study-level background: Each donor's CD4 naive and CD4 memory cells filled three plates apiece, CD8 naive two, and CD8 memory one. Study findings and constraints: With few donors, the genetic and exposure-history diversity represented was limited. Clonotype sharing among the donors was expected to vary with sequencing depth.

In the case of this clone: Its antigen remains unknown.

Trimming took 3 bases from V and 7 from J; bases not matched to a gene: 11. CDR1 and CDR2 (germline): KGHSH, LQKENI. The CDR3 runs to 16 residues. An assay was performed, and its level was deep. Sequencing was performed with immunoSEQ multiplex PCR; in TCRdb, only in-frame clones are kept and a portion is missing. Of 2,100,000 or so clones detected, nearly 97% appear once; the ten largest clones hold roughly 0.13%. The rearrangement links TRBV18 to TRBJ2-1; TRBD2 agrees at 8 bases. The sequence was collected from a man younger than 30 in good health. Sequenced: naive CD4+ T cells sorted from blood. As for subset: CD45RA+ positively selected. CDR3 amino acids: CASSPSLAGGGNEQFF. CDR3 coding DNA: TGTGCCAGCTCACCGAGCCTGGCGGGAGGAGGGAATGAGCAGTTCTTC.